A selection of T cell receptor beta chains follows, all from one sample in a study of molecular identifiers for immune sequencing clone quantification. A single record per CDR3 protein comes from TCRdb applying MiXCR to the PCR reads. Of some 40,000 distinct CDR3 sequences in the sample, less than 20% were seen once. Material for sequencing was naive CD8+ T cells from blood, with Jurkat cell RNA spiked in. Receptors were obtained from a human donor in good health. Some libraries in this study had Jurkat cell RNA spiked in. The CDR3 runs from the conserved cysteine through the conserved F or W. A D gene is named only where the DNA matches it firmly. Clone size is given for some rows only: seen once, a few or many times, or a class if the clone is expanded.

d_call: NA
v_call: TRBV24-1
clone_size: many
j_call: TRBJ2-1
cdr3_nt: TGTGCCACCAGTGATGGATCCTATGAGCAGTTCTTC
cdr3_aa: CATSDGSYEQFF

d_call: NA
v_call: TRBV28
clone_size: many
j_call: TRBJ2-1
cdr3_nt: TGTGCCAGCAGTTTTCGGGGTGTACTTAACAATGAGCAGTTCTTC
cdr3_aa: CASSFRGVLNNEQFF

d_call: TRBD1
v_call: TRBV4-3
clone_size: many
j_call: TRBJ2-3
cdr3_nt: TGCGCCAGCAGCCTCGACCTCGCGGGACAGGGAAGCACAGATACGCAGTATTTT
cdr3_aa: CASSLDLAGQGSTDTQYF

d_call: TRBD1
v_call: TRBV7-6
clone_size: NA
j_call: TRBJ2-1
cdr3_nt: TGTGCCAGCAGCTTAGGGGACAGGGGGCGTGAGCAGTTCTTC
cdr3_aa: CASSLGDRGREQFF

d_call: NA
v_call: TRBV4-1
clone_size: many
j_call: TRBJ2-7
cdr3_nt: TGCGCCAGCAGCCAAGTAGCCGGGGCGATGGGAGAGCAGTACTTC
cdr3_aa: CASSQVAGAMGEQYF

d_call: NA
v_call: TRBV5-6
clone_size: many
j_call: TRBJ1-2
cdr3_nt: TGTGCCAGCAGCTTGGTTGTTCACGGCTACACCTTC
cdr3_aa: CASSLVVHGYTF

d_call: TRBD1
v_call: TRBV7-9
clone_size: many
j_call: TRBJ1-5
cdr3_nt: TGTGCCAGCAGCTTAGGCCAGACAGGGGGTAATCAGCCCCAGCATTTT
cdr3_aa: CASSLGQTGGNQPQHF

d_call: TRBD2
v_call: TRBV10-1
clone_size: NA
j_call: TRBJ2-1
cdr3_nt: TGCGCCAGCAGTGAAACTAGCGGGAGAAATGAGCAGTTCTTC
cdr3_aa: CASSETSGRNEQFF

d_call: NA
v_call: TRBV20-1
clone_size: many
j_call: TRBJ1-2
cdr3_nt: TGCAGCGCCCACGACGGTGGCTACACCTTC
cdr3_aa: CSAHDGGYTF

d_call: NA
v_call: TRBV6-2/TRBV6-3
clone_size: many
j_call: TRBJ2-7
cdr3_nt: TGTGCCAGCAGTTACTCGCAGAGTTCCTACTACGAGCAGTACTTC
cdr3_aa: CASSYSQSSYYEQYF